Each of the 23 T cell receptor beta chains below was sequenced from the same sample in a study of shared clonotypes between healthy human individuals. Method: immunoSEQ multiplex PCR; TCRdb's copy keeps in-frame clones and lacks some. The sample yields under 1 million clones, 95% to 97% seen once. The naive CD8 fraction comprised CD45RO-negative cells positively selected for CCR7 and excluded terminally differentiated effector memory CD45RA+ cells. Sequenced: naive CD8+ T cells sorted from blood. These receptors came from a man aged 25-45 years in good health.

The V and J genes are TRBV7-9 and TRBJ1-2, with TRBD1 matching 7 bases. Losses at the gene ends were 5 bases for V and 2 bases for J; bases not matched to a gene: 5. Per germline, CDR1 SEHNR and CDR2 FQNEAQ (reference sequence). CDR3 size: 14 residues. Here the CDR3 DNA reads TGTGCCAGCAGCCCGCAACAGGGGAACTATGGCTACACCTTC. Translation gives CASSPQQGNYGYTF.

The chain is built from TRBV5-1 and TRBJ2-3; the match to TRBD1 covers 8 bases. The CDR3 is made up of 16 amino acids. Per germline, CDR1 SGHRS and CDR2 YFSETQ. V was clipped by 4 bases and J by 0 bases; unmatched bases: 7. DNA of the CDR3: TGCGCCAGCAGCGGACAGGGTGCGAGAAGCACAGATACGCAGTATTTT. It yields the protein CASSGQGARSTDTQYF.

The chain employs TRBV5-1 and TRBJ2-1, with 12 positions matching TRBD2. After removal of 3 bases from V and 3 bases from J, the junction contained 10 bases not matched to a gene. This CDR3 spans 18 amino acids. CDR1 is SGHRS and CDR2 is YFSETQ in the germline V gene. The CDR3 sequence: CASSSVLAGGPYYNEQFF. CDR3 DNA sequence: TGCGCCAGCAGCTCAGTGCTAGCGGGAGGGCCCTACTACAATGAGCAGTTCTTC. The complete variable domain, with remaining parts taken from reference TRBV5-1 and TRBJ2-1, reads KAGVTQTPRYLIKTRGQQVTLSCSPISGHRSVSWYQQTPGQGLQFLFEYFSETQRNKGNFPGRFSGRQFSNSRSEMNVSTLELGDSALYLCASSSVLAGGPYYNEQFFGPGTRLTVL.

The gene calls are TRBV11-2 and TRBJ2-2; D is ambiguous. Germline V gives CDR1 SGHAT, CDR2 FQNNGV. This CDR3 has 12 residues. Trimming left V 7 bases short and J 4 bases short, with 7 bases between. Written as DNA, the CDR3 is TGTGCCAGCACCTTTTTCACCGGGGAGCTGTTTTTT. This sequence encodes CASTFFTGELFF.

The V and J genes are TRBV2 and TRBJ1-3, with 7 bases fitting TRBD1. The CDR3 loop spans 17 amino acids. V lost 4 bases and J lost 0; bases outside the gene matches: 9. In germline, CDR1 is SNHLY, CDR2 FYNNEI. The CDR3 coding sequence is TGTGCCAGCAGTGCCAGACAGGGTCTTTACTCTGGAAACACCATATATTTT. It encodes CASSARQGLYSGNTIYF.

The chain links TRBV28 to TRBJ2-2, with 7 bases that match TRBD1. V was pared by 6 bases and J by 8 bases, with 15 bases of the junction left unmatched. The CDR3 runs to 16 residues. Per germline, CDR1 MDHEN and CDR2 SYDVKM. CDR3 region: CASSSGQAIPPGELFF. CDR3 coding DNA: TGTGCCAGCAGCTCCGGACAGGCCATCCCCCCGGGGGAGCTGTTTTTT.

V usage is TRBV11-2 and J usage is TRBJ1-5; D may be TRBD1 (5 bases). Germline CDR1 SGHAT, CDR2 FQNNGV. V dropped 5 bases and J dropped 5 bases, with 16 bases sitting between them. The CDR3 is 15 residues long. The CDR3 DNA reads TGTGCCAGCAGCCCTAGCGGGACGGTGGATCAGCCCCAGCATTTT. Translation gives CASSPSGTVDQPQHF. The full variable domain, its missing parts supplied by reference TRBV11-2 and TRBJ1-5, is EAGVAQSPRYKIIEKRQSVAFWCNPISGHATLYWYQQILGQGPKLLIQFQNNGVVDDSQLPKDRFSAERLKGVDSTLKIQPAKLEDSAVYLCASSPSGTVDQPQHFGDGTRLSIL.

This clone was seen only once. The V and J genes are TRBV14 and TRBJ2-5, with D hard to call. Germline values: CDR1 SGHDN, CDR2 FVKESK. V was clipped by 3 bases and J by 4 bases, with 9 bases between them. The CDR3 extends over 13 amino acids. The CDR3 sequence is CASSHWARETQYF. CDR3 coding DNA: TGTGCCAGCAGCCATTGGGCCCGAGAGACCCAGTACTTC.

The count of this clone is one. The V gene is TRBV7-6, the J gene TRBJ1-1, with TRBD1 matching over 7 bases. This CDR3 comprises 14 residues. CDR1 and CDR2 (germline): SGHVS, FNYEAQ. Trimming removed 4 bases from V and 1 base from J; junction bases left unmatched: 3. The CDR3 region is CASSSGTANTEAFF. Here the CDR3 DNA reads TGTGCCAGCAGCTCCGGGACAGCGAACACTGAAGCTTTCTTT.

V gene TRBV7-8 combines with J gene TRBJ1-2; 10 bases agree with TRBD1. Germline CDR1 is SGHVS and CDR2 is FQNEAQ. V shed 5 bases and J 7 bases; nucleotides not matched to a gene: 7. The CDR3 extends over 14 amino acids. The CDR3 DNA reads as TGTGCCAGCAGCCACCTGGACAGGGGGGGTGGCTACACCTTC. Residues: CASSHLDRGGGYTF.

CDR3 nucleotide sequence: TGTGCCAGCAGCCCCGGGACTAGCGCCTACGAGCAGTACTTC. It yields the protein CASSPGTSAYEQYF. V gene TRBV7-6 combines with J gene TRBJ2-7, with TRBD2 identical over 10 bases. The CDR3 loop spans 14 amino acids. Germline V gene lookup returns CDR1 SGHVS and CDR2 FNYEAQ. V trimming: 5 bases; J trimming: 2 bases; junction bases outside the gene matches: 3.

The chain uses TRBV19 and TRBJ1-5, with 7 bases aligning to TRBD1. Germline V gene lookup returns CDR1 LNHDA and CDR2 SQIVND (reference sequence). The V and J ends lost 7 bases and 3 bases, in that order; junction bases with no gene match: 6. The CDR3 covers 14 residues. CDR3: CASIGDRFNQPQHF. DNA of the CDR3: TGTGCCAGTATAGGGGACAGATTCAATCAGCCCCAGCATTTT.

A few counts support this clone. The V gene is TRBV14, the J gene TRBJ2-3; TRBD2 matches 7 bases. With 4 bases clipped from V and 6 bases from J, the junction kept 22 bases outside the gene matches. The CDR3 is 19 residues long. Germline assignment: CDR1 SGHDN and CDR2 FVKESK. The CDR3 DNA follows: TGTGCCAGCAGCCCCAGATTGTGGGACTACCTTAAAAAATGGGATACGCAGTATTTT. This translates into CASSPRLWDYLKKWDTQYF.

The rearrangement uses TRBV13 and TRBJ2-2; no firm D call. V was pared by 3 bases and J by 1 base, with 3 bases between. Germline values: CDR1 PRHDT, CDR2 FYEKMQ (reference sequence). The CDR3 is made up of 13 amino acids. Written as DNA, the CDR3 is TGTGCCAGCAGCTTCCTGAACACCGGGGAGCTGTTTTTT. It codes for CASSFLNTGELFF.

The genes are TRBV2 and TRBJ1-1; possibly TRBD1 for D (5 bases). Germline CDR1 is SNHLY and CDR2 is FYNNEI. The CDR3 spans 14 residues. The V and J ends lost 4 bases and 0 bases respectively, with 9 bases between them. The CDR3 sequence: CASSGQPLNTEAFF. CDR3 nucleotides: TGTGCCAGCAGTGGACAGCCTTTGAACACTGAAGCTTTCTTT. Complete variable domain (other parts from reference TRBV2 and TRBJ1-1): EPEVTQTPSHQVTQMGQEVILRCVPISNHLYFYWYRQILGQKVEFLVSFYNNEISEKSEIFDDQFSVERPDGSNFTLKIRSTKLEDSAMYFCASSGQPLNTEAFFGQGTRLTVV.

V usage is TRBV7-9 and J usage is TRBJ2-1; no clear D. The CDR3 has 14 amino acids. Germline CDR1 SEHNR, CDR2 FQNEAQ (reference sequence). V was pared by 0 bases and J by 10 bases, with 13 bases between. DNA of the CDR3: TGTGCCAGCAGCTTAGCGGATCCCCGTAGGGAGCAGTTCTTC. This codes for CASSLADPRREQFF.

The chain carries TRBV9 and TRBJ2-1; 12 bases are shared with TRBD2. The junction had 3 bases not matched to a gene; V was cut back by 0 bases and J by 2 bases. The germline CDR1 and CDR2 sequences are SGDLS and YYNGEE. CDR3 length equals 17 residues. CDR3 DNA sequence: TGTGCCAGCAGCGTAGGGACTAGCGGGGCCACCTACAATGAGCAGTTCTTC. It translates to CASSVGTSGATYNEQFF.

The chain employs TRBV7-9 and TRBJ2-7; 9 nucleotides line up with TRBD2. The V and J ends lost 5 bases and 5 bases, in that order; junction bases with no gene match: 13. Germline lookup yields CDR1 SEHNR and CDR2 FQNEAQ (reference sequence). CDR3 length: 16 residues. The CDR3 reads CASSDNSGRRSNEQYF. For the CDR3, the DNA is TGTGCCAGCAGCGACAATAGCGGGAGACGTTCAAACGAGCAGTACTTC.

A note on this clone: The sample contains more than one DNA sequence encoding this CDR3. The chain is built from TRBV27 and TRBJ2-7; a weak D match, TRBD2 (6 bases). CDR3 size: 14 residues. V was shortened by 3 bases and J by 4 bases, with 13 bases between the two germline ends. Germline values: CDR1 MNHEY, CDR2 SMNVEV (reference sequence). The CDR3 region has the DNA TGTGCCAGCAGTTTTAGCGGACCAACGTACGAGCAGTACTTC. Protein: CASSFSGPTYEQYF.

The chain carries TRBV7-9 and TRBJ2-2; D gene ambiguous. CDR1 and CDR2 from the germline V gene are SEHNR and FQNEAQ (reference sequence). The CDR3 contains 13 residues. V lost 7 bases to trimming and J lost 4 bases, with 10 bases between them. CDR3: CASTPGSTGELFF. In nucleotides, the CDR3 is TGTGCCAGCACCCCCGGAAGCACCGGGGAGCTGTTTTTT. Combining the CDR3 with reference TRBV7-9 and TRBJ2-2 gives the whole variable domain DTGVSQNPRHKITKRGQNVTFRCDPISEHNRLYWYRQTLGQGPEFLTYFQNEAQLEKSRLLSDRFSAERPKGSFSTLEIQRTEQGDSAMYLCASTPGSTGELFFGEGSRLTVL.

The chain links TRBV4-2 to TRBJ1-1; D is perhaps TRBD1 (6 bases). This CDR3 has 16 amino acids. Germline lookup yields CDR1 LGHNA and CDR2 YNFKEQ. Trimming left V 4 bases short and J 2 bases short, with 17 bases between. CDR3 sequence reads: CASSPRTGLGNTEAFF. The CDR3 DNA follows: TGTGCCAGCAGCCCCAGAACAGGGTTGGGTAACACTGAAGCTTTCTTT.

This clone was observed once. The rearrangement links TRBV7-6 to TRBJ2-1; 12 bases are a match to TRBD1. Germline CDR1 and CDR2: SGHVS and FNYEAQ. Trimming removed 4 bases from V and 12 bases from J; junction bases left unmatched: 10. CDR3 size: 15 residues. This chain's CDR3 is CASSSRDRGLGVQFF. The CDR3 region has the DNA TGTGCCAGCAGCTCCCGGGACAGGGGGCTTGGGGTGCAGTTCTTC.

A remark on this clone: This CDR3 is also generated by other DNA sequences in the sample. CDR3 sequence (DNA): TGTGCCAGCAGCGTTGGACAGGGGCCCTACGAGCAGTACTTC. Protein product: CASSVGQGPYEQYF. The chain couples TRBV9 to TRBJ2-7; TRBD1 matches 9 bases. Germline lookup yields CDR1 SGDLS and CDR2 YYNGEE. The CDR3 runs 14 residues. V gave up 2 bases and J gave up 2 bases; unmatched junction bases: 2.